The clone carrying this TCR beta chain was counted a single time. The antigen is not known. The CDR3 covers 15 residues. V gave up 0 bases and J gave up 4 bases, with 13 bases separating them. Germline V gene sequence: CDR1 SGHNT, CDR2 YENEEA. These data originate in a study of CD4+ T cells in melanoma. Overall study results and limits: Diverse differentiation states were reported for melanoma neoantigen-specific CD4+ T cells.

The method was immunoSEQ multiplex PCR; TCRdb's version includes in-frame clones alone and lacks a portion of them. This sample has several thousand clones, with about 61% found just once. Material: cells from a culture (not recorded whether cultured in vitro). The sequence derives from a human donor with melanoma. The gene calls are TRBV11-3 and TRBJ2-7; perhaps D is TRBD1 or TRBD2 (6 bases each). CDR3 sequence (DNA): TGTGCCAGCAGCTTAGATGGGACGGGGGCGTACGAGCAGTACTTC. The encoded protein is CASSLDGTGAYEQYF.